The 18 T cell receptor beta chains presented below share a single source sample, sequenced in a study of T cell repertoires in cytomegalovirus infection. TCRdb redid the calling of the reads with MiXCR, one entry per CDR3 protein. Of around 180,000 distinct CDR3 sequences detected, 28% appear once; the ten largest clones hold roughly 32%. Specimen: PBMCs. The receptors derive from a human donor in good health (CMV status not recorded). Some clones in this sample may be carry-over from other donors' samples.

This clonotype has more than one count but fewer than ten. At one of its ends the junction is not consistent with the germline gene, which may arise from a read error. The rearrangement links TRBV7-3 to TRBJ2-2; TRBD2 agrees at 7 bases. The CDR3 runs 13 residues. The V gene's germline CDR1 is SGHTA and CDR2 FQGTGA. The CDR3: CASSEDAVREPFF. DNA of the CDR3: TGTGCCAGCAGCGAAGACGCAGTGCGGGAGCCGTTTTTT.

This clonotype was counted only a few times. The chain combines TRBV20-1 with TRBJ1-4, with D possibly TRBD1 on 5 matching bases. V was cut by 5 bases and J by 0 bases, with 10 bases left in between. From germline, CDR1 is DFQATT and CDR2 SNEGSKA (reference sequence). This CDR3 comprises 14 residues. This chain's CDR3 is CSASREATNEKLFF. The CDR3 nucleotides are TGCAGTGCTTCCAGGGAGGCAACTAATGAAAAACTGTTTTTT.

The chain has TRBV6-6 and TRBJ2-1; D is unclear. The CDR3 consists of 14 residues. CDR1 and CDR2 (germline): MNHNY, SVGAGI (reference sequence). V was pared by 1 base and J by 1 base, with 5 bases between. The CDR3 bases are TGTGCCAGCAGTTACTTAGGTTCCTACAATGAGCAGTTCTTC. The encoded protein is CASSYLGSYNEQFF.

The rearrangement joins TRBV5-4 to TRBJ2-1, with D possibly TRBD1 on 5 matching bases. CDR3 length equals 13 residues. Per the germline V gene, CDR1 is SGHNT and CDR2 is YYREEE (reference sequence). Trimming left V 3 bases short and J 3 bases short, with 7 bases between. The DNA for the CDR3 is TGTGCCAGCAGCTCCAGGGACTACAATGAGCAGTTCTTC. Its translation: CASSSRDYNEQFF.

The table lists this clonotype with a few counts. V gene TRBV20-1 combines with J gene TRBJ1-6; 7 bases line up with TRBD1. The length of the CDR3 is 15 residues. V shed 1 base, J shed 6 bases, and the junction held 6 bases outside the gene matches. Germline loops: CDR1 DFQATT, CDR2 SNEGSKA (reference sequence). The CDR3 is CSARGEGALNSPLHF. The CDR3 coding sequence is TGCAGTGCTAGAGGCGAGGGGGCGCTTAATTCACCCCTCCACTTT.

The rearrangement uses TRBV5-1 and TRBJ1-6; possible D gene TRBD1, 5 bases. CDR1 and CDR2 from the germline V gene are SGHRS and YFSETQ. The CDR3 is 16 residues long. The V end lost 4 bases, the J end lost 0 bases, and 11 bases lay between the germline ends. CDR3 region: CASSPGPSSYNSPLHF. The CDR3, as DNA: TGCGCCAGCAGCCCGGGGCCAAGCTCCTATAATTCACCCCTCCACTTT.

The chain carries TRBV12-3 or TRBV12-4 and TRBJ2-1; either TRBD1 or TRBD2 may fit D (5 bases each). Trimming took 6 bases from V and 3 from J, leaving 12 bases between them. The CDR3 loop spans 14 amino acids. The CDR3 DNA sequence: TGTGCCAGCAGGCAGGGAAGCGGCTACAATGAGCAGTTCTTC. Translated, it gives CASRQGSGYNEQFF.

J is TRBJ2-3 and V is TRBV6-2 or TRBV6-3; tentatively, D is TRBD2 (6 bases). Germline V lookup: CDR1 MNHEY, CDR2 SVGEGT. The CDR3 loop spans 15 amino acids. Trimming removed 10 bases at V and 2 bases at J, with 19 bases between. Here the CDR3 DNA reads TGTGCCACCCTAAAGGCCGCGGGGAACACAGATACGCAGTATTTT. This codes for CATLKAAGNTDTQYF.

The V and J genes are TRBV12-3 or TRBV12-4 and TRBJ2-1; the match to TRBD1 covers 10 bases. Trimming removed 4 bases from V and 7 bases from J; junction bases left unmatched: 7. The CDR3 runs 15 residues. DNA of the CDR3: TGTGCCAGCAGTTCCTGGACAGGGGGGCGTAATGAGCAGTTCTTC. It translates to CASSSWTGGRNEQFF.

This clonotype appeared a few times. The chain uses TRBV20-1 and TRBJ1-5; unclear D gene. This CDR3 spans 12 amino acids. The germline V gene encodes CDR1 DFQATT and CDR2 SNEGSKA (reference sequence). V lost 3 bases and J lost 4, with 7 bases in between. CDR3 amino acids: CSASSGNQPQHF. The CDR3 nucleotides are TGCAGTGCTAGTAGCGGGAATCAGCCCCAGCATTTT.

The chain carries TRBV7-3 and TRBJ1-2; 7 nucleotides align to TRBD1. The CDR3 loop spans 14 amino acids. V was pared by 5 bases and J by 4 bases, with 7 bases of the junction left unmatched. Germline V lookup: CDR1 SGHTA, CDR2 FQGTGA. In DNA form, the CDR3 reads TGTGCCAGCAGCGCGGGACAGAGTGGCTATGGCTACACCTTC. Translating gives CASSAGQSGYGYTF.

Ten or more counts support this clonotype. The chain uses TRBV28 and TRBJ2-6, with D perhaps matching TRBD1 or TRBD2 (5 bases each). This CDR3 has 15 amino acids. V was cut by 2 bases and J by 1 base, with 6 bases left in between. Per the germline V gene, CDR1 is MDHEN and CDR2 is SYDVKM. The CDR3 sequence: CASSLGGSGANVLTF. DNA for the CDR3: TGTGCCAGCAGTTTAGGGGGTTCTGGGGCCAACGTCCTGACTTTC.

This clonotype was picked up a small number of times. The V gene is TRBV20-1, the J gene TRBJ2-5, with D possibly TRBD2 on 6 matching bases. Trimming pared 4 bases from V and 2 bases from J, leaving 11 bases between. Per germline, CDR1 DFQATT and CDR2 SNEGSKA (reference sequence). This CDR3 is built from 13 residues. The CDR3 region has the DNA TGCAGTGCTAAGATCGGGGGACAAGAGACCCAGTACTTC. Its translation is CSAKIGGQETQYF.

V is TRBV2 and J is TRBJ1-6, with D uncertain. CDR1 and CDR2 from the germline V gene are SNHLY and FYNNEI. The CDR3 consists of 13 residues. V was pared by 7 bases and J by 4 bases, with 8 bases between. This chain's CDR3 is CASIRSYNSPLHF. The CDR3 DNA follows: TGTGCCAGCATAAGGAGTTATAATTCACCCCTCCACTTT.

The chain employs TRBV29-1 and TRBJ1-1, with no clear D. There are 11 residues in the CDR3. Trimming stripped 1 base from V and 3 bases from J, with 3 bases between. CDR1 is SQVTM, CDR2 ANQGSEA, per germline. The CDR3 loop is CSVEVDTEAFF. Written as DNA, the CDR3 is TGCAGCGTTGAAGTAGACACTGAAGCTTTCTTT.

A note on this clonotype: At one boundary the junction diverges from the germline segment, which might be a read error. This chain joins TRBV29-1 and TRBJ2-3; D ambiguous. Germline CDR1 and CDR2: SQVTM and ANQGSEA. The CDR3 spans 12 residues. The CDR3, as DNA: TGCAGCGTTCTTTTATCCACATATACGCAGTATTTT. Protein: CSVLLSTYTQYF.

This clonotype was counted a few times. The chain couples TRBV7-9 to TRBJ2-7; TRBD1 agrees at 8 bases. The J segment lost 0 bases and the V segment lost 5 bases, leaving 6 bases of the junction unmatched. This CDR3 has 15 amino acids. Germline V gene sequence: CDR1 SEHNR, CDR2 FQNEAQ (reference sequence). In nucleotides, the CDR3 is TGTGCCAGCAGCCCCGGGACAGGCGACTCCTACGAGCAGTACTTC. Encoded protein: CASSPGTGDSYEQYF.

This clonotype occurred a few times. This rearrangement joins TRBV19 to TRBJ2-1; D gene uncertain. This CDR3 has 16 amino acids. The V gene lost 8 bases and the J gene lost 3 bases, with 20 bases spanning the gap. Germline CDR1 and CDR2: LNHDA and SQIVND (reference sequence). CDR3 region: CASDHPLGRLYNEQFF. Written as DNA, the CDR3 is TGTGCCAGTGATCACCCATTGGGCAGGCTCTACAATGAGCAGTTCTTC.